These T cell receptor beta chains were read from a single sample in a study of human T cells and chemical hapten exposure. One entry per CDR3 protein, called by TCRdb with MiXCR from the RACE reads. In the table there are about 50,000 distinct CDR3 sequences, approximately 4.5% of which are singletons. Sequenced input: whole blood. These receptors were collected from a female donor in good health. Some clones in this sample may be carry-over from other donors' samples. Both conserved end residues are part of each CDR3. Fields, in order: J gene, clone size, V gene, D gene, CDR3 DNA, CDR3 protein. A D gene is named only where the DNA matches it firmly. The size entry is marked missing in some rows and otherwise reads once, few, many or a size class.

>TRBJ2-5|many|TRBV4-2|TRBD2
TGTGCCAGCAGCCAAGGACTAGCCCAAGAGACCCAGTACTTC
CASSQGLAQETQYF
>TRBJ2-1|many|TRBV12-3/TRBV12-4|TRBD2
TGTGCCAGCAGCCTAGCTAGCGGGGGGGCCGGTGAGCAGTTCTTC
CASSLASGGAGEQFF
>TRBJ2-7|many|TRBV12-3/TRBV12-4|TRBD2
TGTGCCAGCAGTGGGGGGACTAGCGGTGGAAACGAGCAGTACTTC
CASSGGTSGGNEQYF
>TRBJ1-1|many|TRBV11-2|.
TGTGCCAGCAGCACATGGGATGGGAACACTGAAGCTTTCTTT
CASSTWDGNTEAFF
>TRBJ2-5|many|TRBV19|TRBD2
TGTGCCAGTAGCGATATCCCCCGGGGAGGGGTAATAGAGACCCAGTACTTC
CASSDIPRGGVIETQYF
>TRBJ2-1|many|TRBV29-1|TRBD1
TGCAGCGTTGGTTGGGGGACAGATTACAATGAGCAGTTCTTC
CSVGWGTDYNEQFF
>TRBJ1-5|few|TRBV12-3/TRBV12-4|.
TGTGCCAGCAGTTTAGGGGGGAGTGGCAATCAGCCCCAGCATTTT
CASSLGGSGNQPQHF
>TRBJ2-1|.|TRBV7-9|.
TGTGCCAGCAGCCATTCCATGAGCTCCTACAATGAGCAGTTCTTC
CASSHSMSSYNEQFF
>TRBJ1-1|many|TRBV4-3|.
TGCGCCAGCAGCCAAGAATACCACCAGAACACTGAAGCTTTCTTT
CASSQEYHQNTEAFF
>TRBJ1-6|.|TRBV18|.
TGTGCCAGCTCACCCGGGACCAATTCACCCCTCCACTTT
CASSPGTNSPLHF
>TRBJ1-1|few|TRBV2|.
TGTGCCAGCAGTGAAGCGCTTGGGGGGCAAACTGAAGCTTTCTTT
CASSEALGGQTEAFF
>TRBJ2-3|many|TRBV12-3/TRBV12-4|TRBD2
TGTGCCAGCAGTCCAAACCCCGGGACTAGCGGTTTTTTTACAGATACGCAGTATTTT
CASSPNPGTSGFFTDTQYF